These 4 T cell receptor beta chains were sequenced from one sample in a study of T cells in Graves' hyperthyroidism and ophthalmopathy. Researchers took RNA transcripts and amplified the TCR beta CDR3 regions from them. The HTBI set primed first-round TCR CDR3 RT-PCR. Using its own MiXCR run on the multiplex PCR reads, TCRdb lists one record per CDR3 protein. The data contain more than 300,000 distinct CDR3 sequences, under 15% of them singletons. The sample consisted of blood. The receptors were sampled from a woman aged 18-29 years with Graves' hyperthyroidism.

This clonotype was seen many times. This chain links TRBV11-3 with TRBJ1-5; perhaps TRBD1 as D (6 bases). The V end lost 0 bases, the J end lost 5 bases, and 20 bases lay between the germline ends. This CDR3 has 18 amino acids. Germline V lookup: CDR1 SGHNT, CDR2 YENEEA. CDR3 DNA: TGTGCCAGCAGCTTAGATTCCCCTTCTGCCAGGGGAGATCAGCCCCAGCATTTT. The encoded protein is CASSLDSPSARGDQPQHF.

This clonotype was detected a few times. A much larger clone differs from this one at a single base, so this may be a read error. The chain combines TRBV28 with TRBJ1-2; 7 bases agree with TRBD1. Germline V gene data show CDR1 as MDHEN and CDR2 as SYDVKM. J gave up 8 bases and V 5 bases, and 17 bases lay outside the gene matches. This CDR3 has 16 amino acids. CDR3 amino acids: CASSTDSRGSSEGYTF. DNA of the CDR3: TGTGCCAGCAGTACCGACTCCAGGGGGAGTTCAGAAGGCTACACCTTC.

This clonotype came up many times. The chain links TRBV2 to TRBJ2-7, with D possibly being TRBD1 (6 bases). The CDR3 spans 13 residues. Trimming took off 5 bases at V and 6 bases at J, with 14 bases between the two ends. Germline V CDR1 and CDR2: SNHLY, FYNNEI. In DNA form, the CDR3 reads TGTGCCAGCAGTTACAGGGCCGCGGCCGAGCAGTACTTC. As protein: CASSYRAAAEQYF.

This clonotype has a count of ten or more. The chain links TRBV12-3 or TRBV12-4 to TRBJ2-4; 13 bases map to TRBD2. The CDR3 loop spans 19 amino acids. V shed 4 bases, J shed 0 bases, and the junction held 9 bases outside the gene matches. The CDR3 loop is CASSYAGTSGALAKNIQYF. Written as DNA, the CDR3 is TGTGCCAGCAGTTATGCCGGGACTAGCGGGGCCCTAGCCAAAAACATTCAGTACTTC.